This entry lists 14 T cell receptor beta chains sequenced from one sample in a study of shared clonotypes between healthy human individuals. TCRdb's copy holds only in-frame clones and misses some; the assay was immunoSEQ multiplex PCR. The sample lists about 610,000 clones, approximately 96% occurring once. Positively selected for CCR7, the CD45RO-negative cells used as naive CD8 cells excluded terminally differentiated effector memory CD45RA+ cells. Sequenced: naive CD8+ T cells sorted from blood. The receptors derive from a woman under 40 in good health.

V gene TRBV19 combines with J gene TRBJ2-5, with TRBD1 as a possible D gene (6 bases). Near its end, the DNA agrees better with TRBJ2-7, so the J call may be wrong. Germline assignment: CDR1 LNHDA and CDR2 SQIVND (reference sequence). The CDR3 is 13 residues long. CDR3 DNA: TGTGCCAGTACCCAAACAGGGAAATACGAGCAGTACTTC. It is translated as CASTQTGKYEQYF.

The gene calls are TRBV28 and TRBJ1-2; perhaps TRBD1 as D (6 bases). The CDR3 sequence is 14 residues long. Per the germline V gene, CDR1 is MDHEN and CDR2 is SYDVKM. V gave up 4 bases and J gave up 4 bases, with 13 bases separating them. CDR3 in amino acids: CASSYPDSFYGYTF. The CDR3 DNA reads TGTGCCAGCAGTTACCCGGACAGCTTCTATGGCTACACCTTC.

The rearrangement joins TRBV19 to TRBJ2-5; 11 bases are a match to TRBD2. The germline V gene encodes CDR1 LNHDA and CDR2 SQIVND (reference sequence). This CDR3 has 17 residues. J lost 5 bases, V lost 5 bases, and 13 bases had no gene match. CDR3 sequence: CASSARVPLAGAETQYF. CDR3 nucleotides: TGTGCCAGTAGTGCGCGCGTCCCACTAGCGGGAGCTGAGACCCAGTACTTC.

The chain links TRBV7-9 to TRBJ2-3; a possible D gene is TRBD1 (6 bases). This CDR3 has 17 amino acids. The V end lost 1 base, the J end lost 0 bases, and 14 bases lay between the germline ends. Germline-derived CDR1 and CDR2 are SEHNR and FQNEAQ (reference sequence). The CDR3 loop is CASSLVPTGLSTDTQYF. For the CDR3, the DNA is TGTGCCAGCAGCTTAGTTCCAACAGGGCTTAGCACAGATACGCAGTATTTT.

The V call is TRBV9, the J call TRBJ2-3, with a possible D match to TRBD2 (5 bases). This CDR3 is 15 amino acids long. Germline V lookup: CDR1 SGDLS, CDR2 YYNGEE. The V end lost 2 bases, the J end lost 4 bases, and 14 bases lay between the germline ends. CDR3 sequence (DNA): TGTGCCAGCAGCGTGTCGGGGAGCCCCCCAGATACGCAGTATTTT. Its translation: CASSVSGSPPDTQYF.

In DNA, the CDR3 is TGCGCCAGCAGCCTCGGACAGGGATTAAGTGAAAAACTGTTTTTT. Its translation: CASSLGQGLSEKLFF. V usage is TRBV4-1 and J usage is TRBJ1-4; TRBD1 matches 8 bases. Germline assignment: CDR1 MGHRA and CDR2 YSYEKL. Trimming took 4 bases from V and 7 from J; bases not matched to a gene: 8. CDR3 length equals 15 residues.

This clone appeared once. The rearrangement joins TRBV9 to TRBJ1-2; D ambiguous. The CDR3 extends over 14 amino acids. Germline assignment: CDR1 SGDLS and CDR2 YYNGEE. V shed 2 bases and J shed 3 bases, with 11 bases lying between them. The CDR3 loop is CASSVGDPHYGYTF. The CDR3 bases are TGTGCCAGCAGCGTTGGAGATCCCCACTATGGCTACACCTTC.

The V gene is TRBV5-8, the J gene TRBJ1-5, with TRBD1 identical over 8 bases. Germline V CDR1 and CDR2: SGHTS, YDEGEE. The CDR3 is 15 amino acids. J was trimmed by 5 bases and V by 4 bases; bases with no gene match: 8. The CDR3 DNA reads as TGTGCCAGCAGCATCCCGACAGGGGTATATCAGCCCCAGCATTTT. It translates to CASSIPTGVYQPQHF. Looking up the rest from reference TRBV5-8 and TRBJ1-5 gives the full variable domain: EAGVTQSPTHLIKTRGQQATLRCSPISGHTSVYWYQQALGLGLQFLLWYDEGEERNRGNFPPRFSGRQFPNYSSELNVNALELEDSALYLCASSIPTGVYQPQHFGDGTRLSIL.

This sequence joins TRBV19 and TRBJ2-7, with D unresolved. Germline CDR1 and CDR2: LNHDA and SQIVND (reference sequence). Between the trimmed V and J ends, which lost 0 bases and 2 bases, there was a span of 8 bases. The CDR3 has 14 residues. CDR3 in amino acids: CASSIDIETYEQYF. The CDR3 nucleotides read TGTGCCAGTAGTATAGATATCGAAACCTACGAGCAGTACTTC.

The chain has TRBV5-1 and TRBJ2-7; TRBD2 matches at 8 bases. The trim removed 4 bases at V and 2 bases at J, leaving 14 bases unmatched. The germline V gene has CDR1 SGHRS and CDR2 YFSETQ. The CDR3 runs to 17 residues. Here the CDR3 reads CASSPGGREARTYEQYF. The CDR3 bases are TGCGCCAGCAGCCCCGGGGGGCGGGAGGCGAGGACCTACGAGCAGTACTTC.

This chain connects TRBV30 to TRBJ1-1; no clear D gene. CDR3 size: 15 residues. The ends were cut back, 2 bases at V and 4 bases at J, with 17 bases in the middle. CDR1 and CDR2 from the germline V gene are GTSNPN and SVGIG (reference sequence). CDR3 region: CAWSPFVGRVTEAFF. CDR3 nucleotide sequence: TGTGCCTGGAGTCCCTTTGTCGGGCGGGTCACTGAAGCTTTCTTT.

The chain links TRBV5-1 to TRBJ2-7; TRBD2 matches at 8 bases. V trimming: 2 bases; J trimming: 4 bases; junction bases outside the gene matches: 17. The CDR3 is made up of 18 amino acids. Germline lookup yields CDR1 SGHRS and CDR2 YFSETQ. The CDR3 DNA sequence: TGCGCCAGCAGCTTAAGAAACCTGCCGGGACTAGTTGGGTACGAGCAGTACTTC. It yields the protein CASSLRNLPGLVGYEQYF.

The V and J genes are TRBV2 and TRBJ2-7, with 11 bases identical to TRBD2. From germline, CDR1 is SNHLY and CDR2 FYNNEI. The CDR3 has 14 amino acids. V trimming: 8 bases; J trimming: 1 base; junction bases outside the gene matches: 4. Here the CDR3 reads CASAGTSGSYEQYF. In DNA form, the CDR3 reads TGTGCCAGCGCCGGGACTAGCGGATCCTACGAGCAGTACTTC.

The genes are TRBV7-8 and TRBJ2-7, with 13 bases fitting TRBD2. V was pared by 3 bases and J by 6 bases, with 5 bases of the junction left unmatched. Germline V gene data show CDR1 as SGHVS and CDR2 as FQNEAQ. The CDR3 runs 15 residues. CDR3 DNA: TGTGCCAGCAGCTTCCTACTAGCGGGAGGGAGCGAGCAGTACTTC. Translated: CASSFLLAGGSEQYF.